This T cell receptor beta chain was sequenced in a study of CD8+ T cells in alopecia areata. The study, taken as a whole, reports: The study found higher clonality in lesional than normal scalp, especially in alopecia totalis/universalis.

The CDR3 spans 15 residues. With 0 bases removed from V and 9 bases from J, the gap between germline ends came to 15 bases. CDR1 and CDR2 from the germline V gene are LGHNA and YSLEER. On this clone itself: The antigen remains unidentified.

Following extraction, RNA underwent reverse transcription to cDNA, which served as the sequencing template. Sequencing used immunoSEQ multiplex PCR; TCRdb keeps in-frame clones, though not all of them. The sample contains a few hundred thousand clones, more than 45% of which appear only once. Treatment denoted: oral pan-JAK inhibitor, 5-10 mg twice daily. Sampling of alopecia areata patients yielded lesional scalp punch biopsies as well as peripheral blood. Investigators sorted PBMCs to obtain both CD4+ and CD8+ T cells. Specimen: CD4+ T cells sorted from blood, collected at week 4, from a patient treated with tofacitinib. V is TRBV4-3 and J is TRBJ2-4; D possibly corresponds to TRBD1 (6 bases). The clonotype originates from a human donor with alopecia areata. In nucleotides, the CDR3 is TGCGCCAGCAGCCAAGATGGGGGCAGGGCTGGCATTCAGTACTTC. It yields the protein CASSQDGGRAGIQYF.